This section outlines one TCR beta chain sequence together with its context. The sample belongs to a study of blood T cells in healthy people across ages. Germline CDR1 and CDR2: MNHEY and SMNVEV (reference sequence). The CDR3 extends over 13 amino acids. V shed 5 bases and J shed 2 bases, with 9 bases lying between them. Alongside a J-beta primer mix, a sample-barcoded 5' primer served in a second PCR lasting about 6 to 11 cycles. Every cDNA molecule carried a tag from a template-switch adaptor bearing 12 random nucleotides. TCRdb called the 5' RACE reads again in MiXCR, with one record for every CDR3 protein. The sample yields about 2 million distinct CDR3 sequences, roughly 52% seen once.

The sequence came from a woman aged 40 to 50 in good health. The chain links TRBV27 to TRBJ1-2, with D hard to call. Sequencing input: blood. The CDR3 DNA follows: TGTGCCAGCAGTCTGACACGGAACTATGGCTACACCTTC. It codes for CASSLTRNYGYTF.